Given below is one T cell receptor (beta chain) in context. What it recognizes is unknown. The data stem from a study of T cell responses to AZD1222 COVID-19 vaccine. Here immunoSEQ multiplex PCR was the method, and the copy in TCRdb shows in-frame clones only, minus some. The sample yields about 130,000 clones, 84% seen once. General observations from the study: Females outnumbered males among donors, who were mostly white British; clonal diversity was possibly underestimated.

Germline V gene sequence: CDR1 MNHEY, CDR2 SMNVEV (reference sequence). The CDR3 length is 14 residues. Deletions cut 3 bases from V and 1 base from J, with 9 bases between. The sequencing used peripheral blood, collected on day 0 of AZD1222 vaccination. The J gene is TRBJ1-1, the V gene TRBV27; D is undetermined. The TCR comes from an adult in good health. CDR3 bases: TGTGCCAGCAGTTTCTTCGACTCGAACACTGAAGCTTTCTTT. This gives the protein CASSFFDSNTEAFF.